A single sample gave rise to the 23 T cell receptor beta chains below, sequenced in a study of tumor-infiltrating lymphocytes in oesophageal squamous cell carcinoma. MiXCR, run by TCRdb on the PCR reads, gives a single entry per CDR3 protein. The sample has about 19,000 distinct CDR3 sequences, about 40% seen once. The source material was normal esophageal tissue next to the tumor. The receptor set was obtained from a male donor with esophageal squamous cell carcinoma.

In its sample, this clonotype was seen a few times. Just one base apart from a much larger clone, this may be a read error. The chain has TRBV14 and TRBJ2-5; D perhaps matches TRBD2 (5 bases). Trimming shortened V by 1 base and J by 11 bases, and 11 bases separated the two germline ends. Germline V CDR1 and CDR2: SGHDN, FVKESK. The CDR3 contains 12 residues. CDR3 in amino acids: CASSQVTGLQYF. Written as DNA, the CDR3 is TGTGCCAGCAGCCAAGTCACGGGATTGCAGTACTTC. Full variable domain (missing parts from reference TRBV14 and TRBJ2-5): EAGVTQFPSHSVIEKGQTVTLRCDPISGHDNLYWYRRVMGKEIKFLLHFVKESKQDESGMPNNRFLAERTGGTYSTLKVQPAELEDSGVYFCASSQVTGLQYFGPGTRLLVL.

This clonotype was seen only a few times. In DNA, the CDR3 is TGTGCCAGTAGCCGGACAGGGGTGGACACCGGGGAGCTGTTTTTT. This codes for CASSRTGVDTGELFF. The V gene is TRBV19, the J gene TRBJ2-2, with 9 bases that match TRBD1. The CDR3 loop spans 15 amino acids. CDR1 and CDR2 (germline): LNHDA, SQIVND (reference sequence). The V segment lost 6 bases and the J segment 3 bases; nucleotides outside the gene matches: 5. Using reference TRBV19 and TRBJ2-2 for the parts outside the CDR3, the full variable domain is DGGITQSPKYLFRKEGQNVTLSCEQNLNHDAMYWYRQDPGQGLRLIYYSQIVNDFQKGDIAEGYSVSREKKESFPLTVTSAQKNPTAFYLCASSRTGVDTGELFFGEGSRLTVL.

Concerning this clonotype itself: The DNA is omitted, as the CDR3 cannot be located on it reliably, and the CDR3 follows TCRdb's listing. This chain joins TRBV7-5 and TRBJ2-7; the D call of TRBD2 is as the table states it, not checked on the DNA. TRBV7-5 is a recognized pseudogene. The CDR3 adds up to 18 amino acids, both ends counted. CDR3: CISVPAASPSRLRHEQYF.

This clonotype has a count of ten or more. V usage is TRBV6-1 and J usage is TRBJ2-7; the match to TRBD2 covers 7 bases. The CDR3 is made up of 15 amino acids. Germline CDR1 and CDR2: MNHNS and SASEGT. V lost 6 bases and J lost 1; bases outside the gene matches: 9. DNA of the CDR3: TGTGCCAGCAGCCGTGACAGCGGGACTTCCTACGAGCAGTACTTC. This sequence encodes CASSRDSGTSYEQYF.

V gene TRBV19 combines with J gene TRBJ2-2, with 12 bases aligning to TRBD2. J gave up 3 bases and V 1 base, and 9 bases lay outside the gene matches. CDR1 LNHDA and CDR2 SQIVND come from the germline V gene (reference sequence). The CDR3 length is 19 residues. The DNA of the CDR3 is TGTGCCAGTAGTATAGTGGCTAGCGGGAGGGCCGGGGACACCGGGGAGCTGTTTTTT. Residues: CASSIVASGRAGDTGELFF.

V usage is TRBV12-3 or TRBV12-4 and J usage is TRBJ2-5; 7 bases agree with TRBD2. The length of the CDR3 is 15 residues. The V segment lost 3 bases and the J segment 11 bases; nucleotides outside the gene matches: 15. The CDR3 here is CASSLGGSWTNEQYF. As DNA, the CDR3 is TGTGCCAGCAGTTTGGGGGGGAGTTGGACAAATGAGCAGTACTTC.

In its sample, this clonotype was seen many times. The chain is built from TRBV5-6 and TRBJ2-3, with D possibly being TRBD1 (5 bases). The V gene lost 0 bases and the J gene lost 2 bases, with 16 bases spanning the gap. This CDR3 spans 17 amino acids. CDR1 and CDR2 (germline): SGHDT, YYEEEE. The CDR3 region has the DNA TGTGCCAGCAGCTTGGCCAAGAGGACAACACTCACAGATACGCAGTATTTT. Protein sequence: CASSLAKRTTLTDTQYF.

In this sample, this clonotype turned up a few times. This chain connects TRBV25-1 to TRBJ2-3, with TRBD2 matching 16 bases. The J call may be faulty, since TRBJ2-1 better matches the DNA end. This CDR3 spans 16 amino acids. Germline loops: CDR1 MGHDK, CDR2 SYGVNS. The CDR3: CASRGTSGRASVEQFF. The CDR3 region has the DNA TGTGCCAGCAGAGGGACTAGCGGGAGGGCCTCGGTTGAGCAGTTCTTC.

A word on this clonotype: The conserved phenylalanine or tryptophan is not found at the CDR3 terminus, so this likely reflects a read error. Because the CDR3's place on the DNA is in doubt, the DNA is left out and the CDR3 is given as listed by TCRdb. The V call is TRBV11-2, the J call TRBJ2-5; the D segment call TRBD2 is taken from the table without a DNA check. CDR1 is SGHAT, CDR2 FQNNGV, per germline. The CDR3 spans 18 residues, counting both ends. CDR3 loop: CASSLYPSGGNDQFFGPG.

This clonotype came up once. This chain links TRBV7-1 with TRBJ1-1; D is unresolved. TRBV7-1 is annotated as an ORF whose role is uncertain. CDR3 length: 11 residues. V was clipped by 6 bases and J by 1 base, with 3 bases between them. The DNA for the CDR3 is TGTGCCAGCAGATCGAACACTGAAGCTTTCTTT. As protein: CASRSNTEAFF.

This clonotype was found many times. V and J are TRBV20-1 and TRBJ2-1; 11 bases are a match to TRBD2. Germline V lookup: CDR1 DFQATT, CDR2 SNEGSKA (reference sequence). After removal of 3 bases from V and 6 bases from J, the junction contained 10 bases not matched to a gene. The length of the CDR3 is 16 residues. DNA for the CDR3: TGCAGTGCTAGGGGGAAACTAGCGGGAGTGGGCAATGAGCAGTTCTTC. Protein: CSARGKLAGVGNEQFF.

The chain carries TRBV11-1 and TRBJ2-7, with D perhaps TRBD2 (5 bases). V dropped 4 bases and J dropped 3 bases, with 10 bases sitting between them. CDR3 length: 13 residues. Germline V gives CDR1 SGHAT, CDR2 FQDESV (reference sequence). CDR3 protein: CASSSLRDYEQYF. The CDR3 coding sequence is TGTGCCAGCAGCTCCCTCCGGGACTACGAGCAGTACTTC.

The V gene is TRBV20-1, the J gene TRBJ2-3, with D possibly matching TRBD1 (8 bases). The DNA end is a closer match to TRBJ2-7, so the J assignment may be wrong. CDR3 length: 14 residues. Germline loops: CDR1 DFQATT, CDR2 SNEGSKA (reference sequence). The CDR3 loop reads CSAATGEGLLEQYF. The CDR3 DNA follows: TGCAGTGCCGCGACAGGGGAGGGTCTCTTAGAGCAGTACTTC.

This clonotype has a count of ten or more. The J gene is TRBJ2-3, the V gene TRBV5-4, with 11 bases fitting TRBD1. The CDR3 sequence is 17 residues long. Germline V CDR1 and CDR2: SGHNT, YYREEE (reference sequence). J gave up 5 bases and V 3 bases, and 11 bases lay outside the gene matches. The CDR3 sequence is CASSSKGTGGWIDTQYF. The CDR3 DNA is TGTGCCAGCAGCTCAAAAGGGACAGGGGGTTGGATAGATACGCAGTATTTT.

The J gene is TRBJ2-5, the V gene TRBV7-4; 7 bases agree with TRBD2. The J call may be incorrect, as the DNA end agrees better with TRBJ2-1. CDR1 and CDR2 from the germline V gene are SGHVT and SQSDAQ. The CDR3 is 17 amino acids. CDR3 nucleotides: TGTGCCAGCAGCTCAACTCAACCGGGACTACCAAACAATGAGCAGTTCTTC. Protein: CASSSTQPGLPNNEQFF.

This clonotype is a singleton in its sample. An end of the junction differs from the germline gene, which may be a read error. This chain links TRBV6-2 or TRBV6-3 with TRBJ2-6; possible D gene TRBD2, 6 bases. Germline loops: CDR1 MNHEY, CDR2 SVGEGT. This CDR3 is 15 amino acids long. The CDR3 DNA follows: TGTGCCAGCAGTTCGGGGACTTCGGATAATTCACCCCTCCACTTC. Encoded protein: CASSSGTSDNSPLHF.

The chain combines TRBV7-9 with TRBJ2-7, with D tentatively TRBD1 (5 bases). The V gene lost 5 bases and the J gene lost 2 bases, with 10 bases spanning the gap. This CDR3 comprises 13 residues. CDR1 is SEHNR, CDR2 FQNEAQ, per germline (reference sequence). CDR3 sequence: CASSPTDPYEQYF. The CDR3 nucleotides read TGTGCCAGCAGCCCGACAGACCCCTACGAGCAGTACTTC.

This clonotype is labeled as medium-sized. V usage is TRBV7-6 and J usage is TRBJ2-2; a possible D gene is TRBD1 (6 bases). From germline, CDR1 is SGHVS and CDR2 FNYEAQ. This CDR3 has 14 residues. Trimming left V 5 bases short and J 4 bases short, with 11 bases between. DNA for the CDR3: TGTGCCAGCAGCAAAGGACAGTCCACCGGGGAGCTGTTTTTT. It specifies CASSKGQSTGELFF.

There are a few counts of this clonotype. The chain combines TRBV19 with TRBJ2-3, with no clear D. The CDR3 loop spans 14 amino acids. In germline, CDR1 is LNHDA, CDR2 SQIVND (reference sequence). V shed 4 bases and J shed 2 bases, with 10 bases lying between them. The CDR3 region has the DNA TGTGCCAGTAGTAGGACCATCCACACAGATACGCAGTATTTT. This codes for CASSRTIHTDTQYF.

This clonotype showed up just a few times. This chain joins TRBV7-2 and TRBJ2-7; D is ambiguous. The CDR3 covers 13 residues. Trimming left V 4 bases short and J 2 bases short, with 9 bases between. CDR1 is SGHTA, CDR2 FQGNSA, per germline. CDR3 in amino acids: CASSSQAPYEQYF. In nucleotides, the CDR3 is TGTGCCAGCAGCTCGCAGGCACCCTACGAGCAGTACTTC.

Only a few counts were recorded for this clonotype. The CDR3 is CASSTGTRTSGANVLTF. DNA for the CDR3: TGTGCCAGCAGCACCGGGACTAGAACCTCTGGGGCCAACGTCCTGACTTTC. The rearrangement joins TRBV7-6 to TRBJ2-6; TRBD2 matches 8 bases. The CDR3 is 17 residues long. The J segment lost 0 bases and the V segment lost 5 bases, leaving 6 bases of the junction unmatched. Germline CDR1 is SGHVS and CDR2 is FNYEAQ. Looking up the rest from reference TRBV7-6 and TRBJ2-6 gives the full variable domain: GAGVSQSPRYKVTKRGQDVALRCDPISGHVSLYWYRQALGQGPEFLTYFNYEAQQDKSGLPNDRFSAERPEGSISTLTIQRTEQRDSAMYRCASSTGTRTSGANVLTFGAGSRLTVL.

The CDR3 coding sequence is TGTGCCAGCAGTTACTCGGGGCTGGGATACGAGCAGTACTTC. Its protein product is CASSYSGLGYEQYF. The chain couples TRBV6-6 to TRBJ2-7; maybe TRBD1 (5 bases). The germline CDR1 and CDR2 sequences are MNHNY and SVGAGI (reference sequence). This CDR3 comprises 14 residues. The V end lost 0 bases, the J end lost 4 bases, and 10 bases lay between the germline ends.

The chain couples TRBV28 to TRBJ1-2; D not certain. The CDR3 spans 17 residues. Germline V gives CDR1 MDHEN, CDR2 SYDVKM. V lost 2 bases and J 2 bases, leaving 18 bases between the germline ends. As DNA, the CDR3 is TGTGCCAGCAGTTTAAGACCCTACGGAGGCCCCAACTATGGCTACACCTTC. Translating gives CASSLRPYGGPNYGYTF.